Reported below is one T cell receptor (beta chain). The antigen remains undetermined. The V segment lost 1 base and the J segment 5 bases; nucleotides outside the gene matches: 4. Germline-derived CDR1 and CDR2 are SGHAT and FQNNGV. The CDR3 loop spans 14 amino acids. This sample stems from a study of identical twins. Study results and caveats: Reduced insertions were recorded for abundant cord blood beta clonotypes, with no such pattern in memory repertoires. With beta out-of-frame sequences, excess sharing by twins was weaker. There is a chance that invariant MAIT and iNKT cells partially muddied zero-insertion analyses.

TCRdb analysed the 5' RACE reads with MiXCR anew, one entry per CDR3 protein. The sample records approximately 590,000 distinct CDR3 sequences, more than 9% being singletons. The sample also formed part of further work on yellow fever vaccine responses in identical twins.

The specimen sequenced was PBMCs. This receptor was taken from a woman aged 18-35 years in good health. The chain joins TRBV11-2 to TRBJ2-7; 8 bases match TRBD2. The CDR3 region has the DNA TGTGCCAGCAGCTTAGCCCTAGCGGGCCACGAGCAGTACTTC. It encodes CASSLALAGHEQYF.